The 15 T cell receptor beta chains below all came from one sample that was sequenced in a study of technical replicates of blood from four donors. TCRdb's table, derived via immunoSEQ multiplex PCR, lists solely in-frame clones and lacks some. This table has approximately 76,000 clones, approximately 86% appearing once. The sequenced material came from PBMCs. These receptors came from a human donor in good health. Some clones in this sample may be carry-over from other donors' samples.

The rearrangement joins TRBV20-1 to TRBJ1-2, with 7 bases matching TRBD1. This CDR3 is built from 10 residues. Germline V CDR1 and CDR2: DFQATT, SNEGSKA (reference sequence). V lost 5 bases, J lost 8 bases, and 2 bases stayed unmatched. The CDR3 sequence is CSAYRGGYTF. CDR3 nucleotide sequence: TGCAGTGCTTACAGGGGCGGCTACACCTTC.

The chain couples TRBV5-1 to TRBJ2-7; 11 bases are a match to TRBD2. The germline gives CDR1 SGHRS, CDR2 YFSETQ. V was clipped by 2 bases and J by 1 base; unmatched bases: 8. This CDR3 has 17 amino acids. The CDR3 DNA reads as TGCGCCAGCAGCTTCAATAGCGGGAGGGCCGGTTCCTACGAGCAGTACTTC. Translating gives CASSFNSGRAGSYEQYF.

The rearrangement joins TRBV19 to TRBJ2-7, with a tentative D call TRBD1 (6 bases). Trimming left V 2 bases short and J 0 bases short, with 17 bases between. CDR3 length equals 17 residues. CDR1 and CDR2 from the germline V gene are LNHDA and SQIVND (reference sequence). CDR3 in DNA: TGTGCCAGTAGTATACGGAGACCAGGGGTAAACTCCTACGAGCAGTACTTC. It yields the protein CASSIRRPGVNSYEQYF.

The rearrangement joins TRBV15 to TRBJ2-6, with no clear D. Trimming shortened V by 0 bases and J by 0 bases, and 6 bases separated the two germline ends. CDR1 and CDR2 from the germline V gene are LNHNV and YYDKDF (reference sequence). The CDR3 is made up of 16 amino acids. In DNA, the CDR3 is TGTGCCACCAGCAGAGATGTCGGCTCTGGGGCCAACGTCCTGACTTTC. Translation gives CATSRDVGSGANVLTF.

The table lists this clone with a few counts. The chain carries TRBV5-4 and TRBJ1-1, with 8 bases that match TRBD1. CDR3 length equals 14 residues. Germline trimming cut 3 bases from V and 3 bases from J; bases unmatched to any gene: 4. The germline V gene encodes CDR1 SGHNT and CDR2 YYREEE (reference sequence). The CDR3 loop is CASSSGGAYTEAFF. The CDR3 DNA follows: TGTGCCAGCAGCTCAGGGGGCGCTTACACTGAAGCTTTCTTT.

The V and J genes are TRBV19 and TRBJ1-5, with a weak D call TRBD1 (5 bases). V lost 9 bases and J lost 2, with 14 bases in between. CDR1 LNHDA and CDR2 SQIVND come from the germline V gene (reference sequence). The CDR3 length is 14 residues. CDR3 in DNA: TGTGCCAGCGGCCTGGGGGGTGGCAATCAGCCCCAGCATTTT. Translation gives CASGLGGGNQPQHF.

The sample holds one count of this clone. V usage is TRBV7-2 and J usage is TRBJ2-7, with 9 bases that match TRBD2. The CDR3 contains 14 residues. Trimming at V came to 2 bases and at J to 3 bases, leaving 2 bases not matched to a gene. Germline V gene lookup returns CDR1 SGHTA and CDR2 FQGNSA. The CDR3 coding sequence is TGTGCCAGCAGCTTACCAGCGGGAGGCTACGAGCAGTACTTC. Translated: CASSLPAGGYEQYF.

J is TRBJ1-1 and V is TRBV7-6, with a weak D call TRBD1 (5 bases). CDR3 length: 18 amino acids. Trimming took off 2 bases at V and 3 bases at J, with 22 bases between the two ends. Germline CDR1 is SGHVS and CDR2 is FNYEAQ. Here the CDR3 reads CASSLSVMMGGRHTEAFF. Here the CDR3 DNA reads TGTGCCAGCAGCTTATCGGTAATGATGGGGGGAAGACACACTGAAGCTTTCTTT.

This chain uses TRBV19 with TRBJ1-1; D not resolved. Germline values: CDR1 LNHDA, CDR2 SQIVND (reference sequence). This CDR3 is 14 amino acids long. The ends were cut back, 6 bases at V and 5 bases at J, with 16 bases in the middle. The CDR3 loop is CASRRGGPMTEAFF. The DNA for the CDR3 is TGTGCCAGTAGGCGCGGAGGCCCTATGACTGAAGCTTTCTTT. Based on the CDR3 plus reference TRBV19 and TRBJ1-1, the full variable domain is DGGITQSPKYLFRKEGQNVTLSCEQNLNHDAMYWYRQDPGQGLRLIYYSQIVNDFQKGDIAEGYSVSREKKESFPLTVTSAQKNPTAFYLCASRRGGPMTEAFFGQGTRLTVV.

The rearrangement uses TRBV6-1 and TRBJ1-3; 11 nucleotides align to TRBD1. There are 15 residues in the CDR3. The ends lost 6 bases at V and 3 bases at J; junction bases unmatched: 4. Germline lookup yields CDR1 MNHNS and CDR2 SASEGT. DNA for the CDR3: TGTGCCAGCAGGGGGACAGGGGGGCTTGGAAACACCATATATTTT. It translates to CASRGTGGLGNTIYF.

The rearrangement joins TRBV5-1 to TRBJ2-1, with D unclear. Germline V gene lookup returns CDR1 SGHRS and CDR2 YFSETQ. The V and J ends lost 2 bases and 4 bases respectively, with 7 bases between them. This CDR3 is built from 13 residues. CDR3 loop: CASSLNGYNEQFF. The CDR3 DNA follows: TGCGCCAGCAGCTTAAACGGGTACAATGAGCAGTTCTTC.

The chain has TRBV15 and TRBJ2-3, with D maybe TRBD1 (6 bases). V was pared by 3 bases and J by 5 bases, with 9 bases between. In germline, CDR1 is LNHNV, CDR2 YYDKDF (reference sequence). CDR3 length equals 13 residues. The chain's CDR3 is CATSSRGKDTQYF. The CDR3 DNA reads TGTGCCACCAGCAGCAGGGGCAAAGATACGCAGTATTTT. The complete variable domain, with remaining parts taken from reference TRBV15 and TRBJ2-3, reads DAMVIQNPRYQVTQFGKPVTLSCSQTLNHNVMYWYQQKSSQAPKLLFHYYDKDFNNEADTPDNFQSRRPNTSFCFLDIRSPGLGDTAMYLCATSSRGKDTQYFGPGTRLTVL.

V gene TRBV7-8 combines with J gene TRBJ1-5; the D gene is possibly TRBD1 (5 bases). V gave up 3 bases and J gave up 2 bases, with 14 bases separating them. Germline CDR1 and CDR2: SGHVS and FQNEAQ. CDR3 length: 16 amino acids. As DNA, the CDR3 is TGTGCCAGCAGCTTGGGGGGGTATAATGGCAATCAGCCCCAGCATTTT. Its translation is CASSLGGYNGNQPQHF.

The V call is TRBV10-3, the J call TRBJ1-1; TRBD1 agrees at 8 bases. The CDR3 totals 15 residues. CDR1 and CDR2 (germline): ENHRY, SYGVKD. The junction had 5 bases not matched to a gene; V was cut back by 4 bases and J by 1 base. The CDR3 DNA reads as TGTGCCATCAGTGTCCGACAGGGGCCGAACACTGAAGCTTTCTTT. Protein sequence: CAISVRQGPNTEAFF.

The rearrangement joins TRBV4-2 to TRBJ1-2; D ambiguous. Trimming pared 3 bases from V and 4 bases from J, leaving 15 bases between. Per germline, CDR1 LGHNA and CDR2 YNFKEQ. The CDR3 sequence is 15 residues long. The CDR3 loop is CASSQGSFVTYGYTF. The CDR3 nucleotides are TGTGCCAGCAGCCAGGGCTCTTTTGTTACCTATGGCTACACCTTC.